Listed below are T cell receptor beta chains from one sample, sequenced in a study of identical twins. TCRdb re-called the 5' RACE reads through MiXCR, storing one row per CDR3 protein. The repertoire consists of 280,000 or so distinct CDR3 sequences, with about 8.3% occurring once and the leading ten covering over 2%. These data were also reused for a study on yellow fever vaccine responses in identical twins.

Sequenced material: memory (CD45RO+) T cells sorted from blood. These receptors originate from a woman aged 18 to 35 in good health. Both conserved end residues are part of each CDR3.

v_gene	j_gene	CDR3aa
TRBV5-1	TRBJ2-2	CASSRDRGGTGELFF
TRBV4-1	TRBJ2-5	CASSQATGETQYF
TRBV2	TRBJ2-1	CASRIEDWNEQFF
TRBV20-1	TRBJ2-5	CSARDSGPFQETQYF
TRBV12-3/TRBV12-4	TRBJ2-2	CASTPLAVNTGELFF
TRBV20-1	TRBJ2-5	CSASRRTSGSVGGGTQYF
TRBV5-5	TRBJ2-1	CASSRGRYNEQFF
TRBV14	TRBJ2-3	CASSQLASSTDTQYF
TRBV3-1	TRBJ2-7	CASSPSGGRTSYEQYF
TRBV9	TRBJ1-2	CASSARQGEGYGYTF
TRBV27	TRBJ1-2	CASSLYASRGANYGYTF
TRBV12-3/TRBV12-4	TRBJ1-5	CASSQEGGYGPQHF
TRBV18	TRBJ1-2	CASSQGQLTYGYTF
TRBV12-3/TRBV12-4	TRBJ1-5	CASSLWSGNSNQPQHF
TRBV6-1	TRBJ2-1	CASSASSGGYNEQFF
TRBV19	TRBJ1-2	CASREAGGYTF
TRBV12-3/TRBV12-4	TRBJ2-5	CASSPGLGGETQYF
TRBV15	TRBJ2-5	CATSRDPTMPQYF
TRBV5-5	TRBJ1-5	CASSLSVGQPQHF
TRBV7-9	TRBJ1-2	CASSYGAYYGYTF
TRBV2	TRBJ2-4	CASSGTVEGNIQYF
TRBV29-1	TRBJ2-6	CSVDSGGNVLTF
TRBV9	TRBJ1-2	CASRRGQGNGYTF
TRBV13	TRBJ2-5	CASSHLGVGTGKETQYF
TRBV18	TRBJ2-6	CASSPGVPGANVLTF
TRBV20-1	TRBJ1-1	CSASTRTGGIPEAFF
TRBV3-1	TRBJ2-7	CASSQGSSGRTYEQYF
TRBV5-6	TRBJ1-1	CASSLIRGTAFF
TRBV20-1	TRBJ2-3	CSARDLDQFPTDTQYF
TRBV5-1	TRBJ2-5	CASCEGLAETQYF
TRBV4-1	TRBJ2-7	CASSQRGAGGPGEQYF
TRBV10-3	TRBJ1-1	CATLPGTGRNTEAFF
TRBV7-2	TRBJ2-7	CASSLESRIKYYEQYF
TRBV7-3	TRBJ2-1	CASSLMASGRHNEQFF
TRBV5-1	TRBJ2-1	CASSLQGPVSQNEQFF
TRBV9	TRBJ2-1	CASSVAGQGGNEQFF
TRBV4-2	TRBJ2-2	CASSPSGQGDLTGELFF
TRBV6-1	TRBJ1-1	CASSGDGAAEAFF
TRBV12-3/TRBV12-4	TRBJ2-7	CASSLAGRTYEQYF
TRBV5-1	TRBJ2-1	CASTQNIARYYNEQFF